The 28 T cell receptor beta chains reported below all come from one sample, sequenced in a study of vaccination effects on CD4 cells after COVID-19. Sequenced by immunoSEQ multiplex PCR; TCRdb stores in-frame clones only, minus some. This repertoire shows roughly 35,000 clones, roughly 80% found once; its top ten account for 6.5% to 7.5%. These receptors are not linked to any known antigen. Culture proceeded for about ten days, and CD4+ T cells were then isolated. Sometime from March through December 2020, the person acquired a SARS-CoV-2 infection that PCR confirmed. Participants got two doses of BNT162b2 or mRNA-1273 vaccine. The sample was CD4+ T cells from PBMCs cultured without peptide, taken after COVID-19 vaccination. These receptors were collected from a human donor who had a prior SARS-CoV-2 infection.

V and J are TRBV3-1 (or the pseudogene TRBV3-2) and TRBJ1-4, with D possibly being TRBD1 (5 bases). V lost 4 bases to trimming and J lost 3 bases, with 18 bases between them. The CDR3 is made up of 17 amino acids. Germline CDR1 reads LGHDT; CDR2 reads YNNKEL (reference sequence). The CDR3 loop reads CASSPRTLNLSNEKLFF. The CDR3 DNA sequence: TGTGCCAGCAGCCCTCGGACACTCAACCTTTCTAATGAAAAACTGTTTTTT.

This clone was detected a few times. The chain employs TRBV9 and TRBJ2-7; D might be TRBD2 (6 bases). The germline CDR1 and CDR2 sequences are SGDLS and YYNGEE. The CDR3 consists of 15 residues. Trimming cost V 0 bases and J 0 bases, with 10 bases left between them. The DNA of the CDR3 is TGTGCCAGCAGCGTAGGCGGGACCAGCTCCTACGAGCAGTACTTC. Amino acid sequence: CASSVGGTSSYEQYF.

This rearrangement joins TRBV2 to TRBJ2-5; D is undetermined. CDR1 is SNHLY, CDR2 FYNNEI, per germline. V lost 0 bases and J 9 bases, leaving 11 bases between the germline ends. The length of the CDR3 is 13 residues. In nucleotides, the CDR3 is TGTGCCAGCAGTGAAGCGCGTTTTGGGCCCCAGTACTTC. Residues: CASSEARFGPQYF.

The rearrangement links TRBV5-1 to TRBJ2-5, with D unresolved. V gave up 3 bases and J gave up 2 bases, with 8 bases separating them. The CDR3 loop spans 13 amino acids. Germline-derived CDR1 and CDR2 are SGHRS and YFSETQ. The CDR3, as DNA: TGCGCCAGCAGCTCACAGCTACAAGAGACCCAGTACTTC. Its translation is CASSSQLQETQYF.

The V gene is TRBV25-1, the J gene TRBJ2-7; D may be TRBD1 (5 bases). The CDR3 contains 13 residues. V was pared by 4 bases and J by 2 bases, with 9 bases between. Germline values: CDR1 MGHDK, CDR2 SYGVNS. CDR3 sequence (DNA): TGTGCCAGCAGTGTGGCAGGGACCTACGAGCAGTACTTC. It translates to CASSVAGTYEQYF.

The chain is built from TRBV6-2 or TRBV6-3 and TRBJ2-6, with 7 bases that match TRBD1. The CDR3 runs 18 residues. Germline V gives CDR1 MNHEY, CDR2 SVGEGT. V lost 2 bases and J lost 0; bases outside the gene matches: 7. The CDR3 sequence is CASSYTPGQNSGANVLTF. CDR3 nucleotide sequence: TGTGCCAGCAGTTACACTCCGGGACAGAACTCTGGGGCCAACGTCCTGACTTTC.

V gene TRBV5-4 combines with J gene TRBJ2-5, with D tentatively TRBD2 (5 bases). Germline V CDR1 and CDR2: SGHNT, YYREEE (reference sequence). Trimming shortened V by 3 bases and J by 2 bases, and 14 bases separated the two germline ends. CDR3 length equals 15 residues. The CDR3 spells CASSYLALGQETQYF. CDR3 in DNA: TGTGCCAGCAGCTATCTAGCTTTAGGGCAAGAGACCCAGTACTTC.

There are a few counts of this clone. This chain uses TRBV15 with TRBJ2-2; D not resolved. The V gene lost 2 bases and the J gene lost 7 bases, with 2 bases spanning the gap. CDR3 length: 11 amino acids. Germline loops: CDR1 LNHNV, CDR2 YYDKDF (reference sequence). The CDR3 loop is CATSRYGELFF. The CDR3 coding sequence is TGTGCCACCAGCAGATACGGGGAGCTGTTTTTT.

This chain connects TRBV4-1 to TRBJ2-2, with D perhaps matching TRBD1 (6 bases). Germline V gives CDR1 MGHRA, CDR2 YSYEKL. The CDR3 contains 15 residues. V gave up 4 bases and J gave up 2 bases, with 11 bases separating them. The DNA of the CDR3 is TGCGCCAGCAGCCGAAACAGGGCCAACACCGGGGAGCTGTTTTTT. It codes for CASSRNRANTGELFF.

The chain links TRBV19 to TRBJ2-2; 7 positions agree with TRBD2. Germline values: CDR1 LNHDA, CDR2 SQIVND (reference sequence). J gave up 5 bases and V 3 bases, and 12 bases lay outside the gene matches. CDR3 length equals 17 residues. The CDR3, as DNA: TGTGCCAGTAGTATCGTCGCTTGGGCTAGCGGTACCGGGGAGCTGTTTTTT. Translating gives CASSIVAWASGTGELFF.

V gene TRBV5-1 combines with J gene TRBJ2-7; D possibly corresponds to TRBD1 (6 bases). Trimming pared 2 bases from V and 7 bases from J, leaving 13 bases between. The CDR3 length is 13 residues. Looked up from germline, CDR1 is SGHRS and CDR2 is YFSETQ. The CDR3 DNA reads TGCGCCAGCAGCTTCCAAACAGGGTGGGAGCAGTACTTC. It codes for CASSFQTGWEQYF.

The chain carries TRBV23-1 and TRBJ2-7; the D is unclear. Being an ORF, TRBV23-1 has a function that is uncertain. V lost 4 bases and J lost 2, with 9 bases in between. There are 13 residues in the CDR3. DNA for the CDR3: TGCGCCAGCAGTCGGGCGACGCCCTACGAGCAGTACTTC. Its translation: CASSRATPYEQYF.

The sample holds one count of this clone. This rearrangement joins TRBV13 to TRBJ2-7; D might be TRBD1 (6 bases). V lost 1 base, J lost 2 bases, and 15 bases lay in between. The CDR3 sequence is 16 residues long. In germline, CDR1 is PRHDT, CDR2 FYEKMQ (reference sequence). The DNA of the CDR3 is TGTGCCAGCAGCTTAGCCGGACAGAGAAAACCCTACGAGCAGTACTTC. It translates to CASSLAGQRKPYEQYF.

This clone occurred once. V gene TRBV5-1 combines with J gene TRBJ2-7; D possibly matches TRBD1 or TRBD2 (5 bases each). Germline-derived CDR1 and CDR2 are SGHRS and YFSETQ. Trimming cost V 3 bases and J 3 bases, with 13 bases left between them. This CDR3 has 14 amino acids. The CDR3 protein is CASSSNQGVYEQYF. CDR3 DNA sequence: TGCGCCAGCAGCTCCAACCAGGGAGTCTACGAGCAGTACTTC.

The rearrangement joins TRBV19 to TRBJ2-5, with D possibly being TRBD1 or TRBD2 (5 bases each). Germline V gene lookup returns CDR1 LNHDA and CDR2 SQIVND (reference sequence). V dropped 5 bases and J dropped 4 bases, with 11 bases sitting between them. This CDR3 region has 13 residues. The chain's CDR3 is CASSLNGAETQYF. The CDR3, as DNA: TGTGCCAGTAGTCTGAACGGGGCAGAGACCCAGTACTTC. The full variable domain, with the rest looked up from reference TRBV19 and TRBJ2-5, is DGGITQSPKYLFRKEGQNVTLSCEQNLNHDAMYWYRQDPGQGLRLIYYSQIVNDFQKGDIAEGYSVSREKKESFPLTVTSAQKNPTAFYLCASSLNGAETQYFGPGTRLLVL.

This sequence joins TRBV6-1 and TRBJ2-7; D gene uncertain. Trimming left V 0 bases short and J 2 bases short, with 2 bases between. This CDR3 is 12 amino acids long. Germline CDR1 is MNHNS and CDR2 is SASEGT. In nucleotides, the CDR3 is TGTGCCAGCAGTGAAGCAGCCTACGAGCAGTACTTC. Protein sequence: CASSEAAYEQYF.

The chain couples TRBV6-5 to TRBJ2-1; TRBD1 might be the D (5 bases). The CDR3 extends over 14 amino acids. V was pared by 5 bases and J by 3 bases, with 11 bases between. The germline gives CDR1 MNHEY, CDR2 SVGAGI. CDR3 amino acids: CASSRQIDYNEQFF. The CDR3 DNA is TGTGCCAGCAGTCGACAGATCGACTACAATGAGCAGTTCTTC.

CDR3 DNA: TGCGCCAGCAGCCGAGTGACAGGGAACACTGAAGCTTTCTTT. Its protein is CASSRVTGNTEAFF. The J gene is TRBJ1-1, the V gene TRBV5-1; D may be TRBD1 (6 bases). This CDR3 has 14 residues. V lost 4 bases to trimming and J lost 1 base, with 11 bases between them. In germline, CDR1 is SGHRS, CDR2 YFSETQ.

This chain joins TRBV18 and TRBJ2-3, with D possibly being TRBD1 or TRBD2 (5 bases each). Trimming removed 2 bases at V and 6 bases at J, with 12 bases between. This CDR3 is 14 amino acids long. CDR1 KGHSH and CDR2 LQKENI come from the germline V gene. The CDR3 region has the DNA TGTGCCAGCTCACCAACGAGGGACGTCGATACGCAGTATTTT. It is translated as CASSPTRDVDTQYF.

The V gene is TRBV30, the J gene TRBJ1-4; D gene unclear. Germline V lookup: CDR1 GTSNPN, CDR2 SVGIG (reference sequence). The ends were cut back, 3 bases at V and 7 bases at J, with 18 bases in the middle. The CDR3 sequence is 15 residues long. CDR3 sequence: CAWRPGIQPSEKLFF. The CDR3 coding sequence is TGTGCCTGGAGACCTGGGATTCAACCTAGTGAAAAACTGTTTTTT.

The CDR3 DNA reads TGTGCCAGCCTAGCCGAAGCAGGGACCTACAATGAGCAGTTCTTC. Its translation is CASLAEAGTYNEQFF. The V and J genes are TRBV27 and TRBJ2-1; the D gene could be TRBD1 or TRBD2 (5 bases each). Germline lookup yields CDR1 MNHEY and CDR2 SMNVEV (reference sequence). CDR3 length: 15 residues. The V gene lost 8 bases and the J gene lost 2 bases, with 16 bases spanning the gap.

This CDR3 reads CASRYGLTGELFF. CDR3 bases: TGTGCCAGCAGATACGGACTCACCGGGGAGCTGTTTTTT. The chain uses TRBV4-2 and TRBJ2-2; tentative D call: TRBD2 (5 bases). The germline V gene encodes CDR1 LGHNA and CDR2 YNFKEQ. Trimming left V 6 bases short and J 4 bases short, with 9 bases between. The CDR3 runs to 13 residues.

This clone was found a few times. The V gene is TRBV4-3, the J gene TRBJ2-3; D remains ambiguous. Germline V gene sequence: CDR1 LGHNA, CDR2 YSLEER. V lost 4 bases and J 4 bases, leaving 18 bases between the germline ends. The CDR3 has 16 residues. The CDR3 sequence is CASSRVRQNDADTQYF. CDR3 in DNA: TGCGCCAGCAGCCGGGTAAGGCAGAATGATGCAGATACGCAGTATTTT.

V and J are TRBV11-2 and TRBJ1-4; D is undetermined. This CDR3 is built from 11 residues. In germline, CDR1 is SGHAT, CDR2 FQNNGV. V lost 1 base and J lost 7, with 1 base in between. For the CDR3, the DNA is TGTGCCAGCAGCTTAGCTGAAAAACTGTTTTTT. Protein product: CASSLAEKLFF.

The J gene is TRBJ1-1, the V gene TRBV6-2 or TRBV6-3, with 7 bases fitting TRBD1. There are 14 residues in the CDR3. After removal of 5 bases from V and 4 bases from J, the junction contained 7 bases not matched to a gene. Looked up from germline, CDR1 is MNHEY and CDR2 is SVGEGT. The CDR3 loop is CASSHRQGGTEAFF. In DNA form, the CDR3 reads TGTGCCAGCAGTCACCGACAGGGCGGCACTGAAGCTTTCTTT.

The chain is built from TRBV9 and TRBJ2-5; D unclear. The CDR3 has 15 residues. Germline V gives CDR1 SGDLS, CDR2 YYNGEE. V lost 0 bases and J lost 2, with 11 bases in between. The CDR3 region has the DNA TGTGCCAGCAGCGTAGGCGCCCTACAACAAGAGACCCAGTACTTC. Translated: CASSVGALQQETQYF.

The chain recombines TRBV4-1 with TRBJ2-1; D is uncertain. The germline gives CDR1 MGHRA, CDR2 YSYEKL. V was cut by 0 bases and J by 0 bases, with 9 bases left in between. The CDR3 length is 16 residues. The CDR3: CASSQEESNSYNEQFF. In DNA form, the CDR3 reads TGCGCCAGCAGCCAAGAGGAGAGTAACTCCTACAATGAGCAGTTCTTC.

This clone has only a few counts. The chain combines TRBV5-8 with TRBJ1-2; D gene ambiguous. CDR1 and CDR2 (germline): SGHTS, YDEGEE. CDR3 length: 12 residues. V was cut by 2 bases and J by 6 bases, with 8 bases left in between. Here the CDR3 DNA reads TGTGCCAGCAGCTTTAGGGAGGATGGCTACACCTTC. This codes for CASSFREDGYTF.